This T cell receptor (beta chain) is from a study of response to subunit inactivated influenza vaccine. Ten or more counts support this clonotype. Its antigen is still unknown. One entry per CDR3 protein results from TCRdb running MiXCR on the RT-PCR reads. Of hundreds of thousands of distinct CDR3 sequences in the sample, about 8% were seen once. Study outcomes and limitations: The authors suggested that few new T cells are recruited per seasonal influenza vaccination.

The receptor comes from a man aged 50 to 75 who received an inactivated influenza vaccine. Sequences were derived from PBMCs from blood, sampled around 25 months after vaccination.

The CDR3 sequence is CASSFGGGYEQYF. CDR3 DNA: TGTGCCAGCAGCTTCGGGGGCGGGTACGAGCAGTACTTC. The gene calls are TRBV3-1 and TRBJ2-7, with D possibly being TRBD1 or TRBD2 (6 bases each). With 5 bases removed from V and 4 bases from J, the gap between germline ends came to 12 bases. There are 13 residues in the CDR3. CDR1 and CDR2 (germline): LGHDT, YNNKEL (reference sequence).